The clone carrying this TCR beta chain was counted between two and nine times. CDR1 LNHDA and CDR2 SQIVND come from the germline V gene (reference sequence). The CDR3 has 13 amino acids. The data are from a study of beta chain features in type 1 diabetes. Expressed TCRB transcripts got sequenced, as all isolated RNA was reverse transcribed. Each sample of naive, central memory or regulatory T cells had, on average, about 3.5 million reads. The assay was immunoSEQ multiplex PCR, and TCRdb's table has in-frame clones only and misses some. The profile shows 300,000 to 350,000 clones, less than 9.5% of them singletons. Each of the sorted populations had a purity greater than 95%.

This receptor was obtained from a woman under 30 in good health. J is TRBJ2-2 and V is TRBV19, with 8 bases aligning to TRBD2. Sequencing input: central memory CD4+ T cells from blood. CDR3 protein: CGVAGGNTGELFF. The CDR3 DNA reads TGTGGTGTGGCGGGAGGGAACACCGGGGAGCTGTTTTTT.